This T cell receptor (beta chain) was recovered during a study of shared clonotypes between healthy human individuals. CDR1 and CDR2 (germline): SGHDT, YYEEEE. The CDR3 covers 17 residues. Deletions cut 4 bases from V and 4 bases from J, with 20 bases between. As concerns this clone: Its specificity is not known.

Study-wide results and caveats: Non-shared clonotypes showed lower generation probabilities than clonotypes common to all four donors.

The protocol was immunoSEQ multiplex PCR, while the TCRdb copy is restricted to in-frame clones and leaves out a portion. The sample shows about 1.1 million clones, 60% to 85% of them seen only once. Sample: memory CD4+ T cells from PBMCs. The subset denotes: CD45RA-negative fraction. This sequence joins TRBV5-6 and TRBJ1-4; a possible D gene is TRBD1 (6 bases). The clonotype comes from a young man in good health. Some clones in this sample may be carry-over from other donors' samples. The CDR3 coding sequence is TGTGCCAGCAGCCAACAGACAGTTCGGGGGCTTAATGAAAAACTGTTTTTT. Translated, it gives CASSQQTVRGLNEKLFF.